One T cell receptor (beta chain) is described in this entry. This sample stems from a study of cytotoxic CD8 clonotypes in ibrutinib-treated CLL. Study at large: For this cohort, patients were about a dozen relapsed/refractory and some 15 treatment-naive, while 17 were IGHV unmutated.

Trimming removed 4 bases from V and 0 bases from J, with 11 bases in between. The CDR3 extends over 14 amino acids. Per germline, CDR1 SGHDT and CDR2 YYEEEE. Assay: immunoSEQ multiplex PCR; the TCRdb copy retains only in-frame clones and omits some. The repertoire holds over 150,000 clones, with roughly 86% as singletons. The genes are TRBV5-6 and TRBJ2-7; D unclear. This sample comprised PBMCs, obtained after 12 months of ibrutinib treatment. The receptor was isolated from a human donor with chronic lymphocytic leukemia. CDR3 in amino acids: CASSLPGTSYEQYF. CDR3 sequence (DNA): TGTGCCAGCAGCCTGCCGGGTACCTCCTACGAGCAGTACTTC. The full variable domain, completed using reference TRBV5-6 and TRBJ2-7, is DAGVTQSPTHLIKTRGQQVTLRCSPKSGHDTVSWYQQALGQGPQFIFQYYEEEERQRGNFPDRFSGHQFPNYSSELNVNALLLGDSALYLCASSLPGTSYEQYFGPGTRLTVT.